The 28 T cell receptor beta chains below were found in one sample sequenced in a study of T cells in Graves' hyperthyroidism and ophthalmopathy. The CDR3 regions of TCR beta were amplified from RNA transcripts. TCR CDR3 regions were first amplified by RT-PCR with HTBI primers. TCRdb processed the multiplex PCR reads anew with MiXCR; each CDR3 protein has one entry. The data show 600,000 to 850,000 distinct CDR3 sequences, roughly a sixth seen once. Sequences were obtained from blood. These receptors came from a woman between 45 and 65 years old with Graves' hyperthyroidism that later progressed to Graves' ophthalmopathy.

In its sample, this clonotype was seen a few times. This sequence joins TRBV18 and TRBJ2-5, with TRBD2 matching 11 bases. V shed 0 bases and J 4 bases; nucleotides not matched to a gene: 1. The CDR3 extends over 15 amino acids. Germline-derived CDR1 and CDR2 are KGHSH and LQKENI. The CDR3 region is CASSPPLAGVETQYF. The CDR3 DNA is TGTGCCAGCTCACCACCACTAGCGGGGGTAGAGACCCAGTACTTC.

This clonotype occurred many times. The chain employs TRBV20-1 and TRBJ2-5; 10 nucleotides line up with TRBD2. V shed 5 bases and J 5 bases; nucleotides not matched to a gene: 17. The CDR3 covers 17 residues. CDR1 is DFQATT, CDR2 SNEGSKA, per germline (reference sequence). Written as DNA, the CDR3 is TGCAGTGCTTCCCAAGCGGGGGGGCGGGTAGATAGGGAGACCCAGTACTTC. It translates to CSASQAGGRVDRETQYF.

This clonotype showed up many times. The chain uses TRBV30 and TRBJ1-2, with unresolved D. The ends were cut back, 3 bases at V and 2 bases at J, with 7 bases in the middle. The CDR3 is 12 amino acids. CDR1 is GTSNPN, CDR2 SVGIG, per germline (reference sequence). DNA for the CDR3: TGTGCCTGGAGGAGGCGAAACTATGGCTACACCTTC. Its translation is CAWRRRNYGYTF. Looking up the rest from reference TRBV30 and TRBJ1-2 gives the full variable domain: SQTIHQWPATLVQPVGSPLSLECTVEGTSNPNLYWYRQAAGRGLQLLFYSVGIGQISSEVPQNLSASRPQDRQFILSSKKLLLSDSGFYLCAWRRRNYGYTFGSGTRLTVV.

V and J are TRBV5-6 and TRBJ2-3; 10 nucleotides align to TRBD2. This CDR3 is 14 amino acids long. CDR1 is SGHDT, CDR2 YYEEEE, per germline. V lost 1 base to trimming and J lost 4 bases; unmatched junction nucleotides: 0. CDR3 region: CASSLTSGADTQYF. CDR3 nucleotides: TGTGCCAGCAGCTTGACTAGCGGGGCAGATACGCAGTATTTT.

The V and J genes are TRBV12-3 or TRBV12-4 and TRBJ1-1, with D unresolved. The V end was cut by 1 base, the J end by 10 bases, with 13 bases between. The CDR3 is made up of 13 amino acids. The CDR3 is CASSLGSTVGAFF. CDR3 DNA: TGTGCCAGCAGTTTAGGAAGTACGGTAGGAGCTTTCTTT.

This clonotype was seen repeatedly, ten times or more. The CDR3 DNA reads as TGTGCCAGTAGTATAGATCGCAACAGGGGGCAAGATCAGCCCCAGCATTTT. Translation gives CASSIDRNRGQDQPQHF. The gene calls are TRBV19 and TRBJ1-5, with 9 bases that match TRBD1. J was trimmed by 5 bases and V by 0 bases; bases with no gene match: 8. There are 17 residues in the CDR3. The germline gives CDR1 LNHDA, CDR2 SQIVND (reference sequence).

In its sample, this clonotype was seen a few times. The chain recombines TRBV12-3 or TRBV12-4 with TRBJ2-3, with no clear D. V was shortened by 7 bases and J by 2 bases, with 19 bases between the two germline ends. CDR3 size: 16 residues. CDR3 in amino acids: CASIPSLGLYTDTQYF. CDR3 sequence (DNA): TGTGCCAGCATTCCCTCACTGGGCCTATACACAGATACGCAGTATTTT.

In this sample, this clonotype turned up a few times. The chain couples TRBV5-1 to TRBJ2-1, with no clear D. Germline values: CDR1 SGHRS, CDR2 YFSETQ. The length of the CDR3 is 15 residues. Deletions cut 6 bases from V and 0 bases from J, with 13 bases between. The DNA for the CDR3 is TGCGCCAGCAATCAGGACCCAAGCTCCTACAATGAGCAGTTCTTC. It translates to CASNQDPSSYNEQFF.

The rearrangement links TRBV20-1 to TRBJ2-7, with D possibly matching TRBD1 (5 bases). Germline V gene data show CDR1 as DFQATT and CDR2 as SNEGSKA (reference sequence). The CDR3 runs 14 residues. V lost 2 bases and J 2 bases, leaving 13 bases between the germline ends. The CDR3 DNA sequence: TGCAGTGCTAGATCGACATGGACAACCTACGAGCAGTACTTC. This sequence encodes CSARSTWTTYEQYF.

Ten or more counts support this clonotype. The rearrangement uses TRBV20-1 and TRBJ2-7, with 10 nucleotides matching TRBD2. The germline V gene has CDR1 DFQATT and CDR2 SNEGSKA (reference sequence). CDR3 size: 14 residues. Unmatched junction bases numbered 8, after V lost 2 bases and J lost 7 bases. The DNA for the CDR3 is TGCAGTGCTAGAATAAGCGGGGGGGCAGGGGAGCAGTACTTC. Protein: CSARISGGAGEQYF.

The chain couples TRBV30 to TRBJ1-6, with 7 nucleotides matching TRBD1. The CDR3 totals 14 residues. The germline V gene has CDR1 GTSNPN and CDR2 SVGIG (reference sequence). V was pared by 2 bases and J by 8 bases, with 6 bases of the junction left unmatched. The CDR3, as DNA: TGTGCCTGGAGTAAGAGACAGGGATATTCACCCCTCCACTTT. Translation gives CAWSKRQGYSPLHF. Using reference TRBV30 and TRBJ1-6 for the parts outside the CDR3, the full variable domain is SQTIHQWPATLVQPVGSPLSLECTVEGTSNPNLYWYRQAAGRGLQLLFYSVGIGQISSEVPQNLSASRPQDRQFILSSKKLLLSDSGFYLCAWSKRQGYSPLHFGNGTRLTVT.

The rearrangement joins TRBV29-1 to TRBJ2-2; D unresolved. CDR1 and CDR2 from the germline V gene are SQVTM and ANQGSEA. Trimming took off 4 bases at V and 0 bases at J, with 9 bases between the two ends. The CDR3 runs 14 residues. The CDR3 DNA sequence: TGCAGCGTTGCCAGCAGTACGAACACCGGGGAGCTGTTTTTT. Its translation is CSVASSTNTGELFF.

This chain uses TRBV6-1 with TRBJ2-4; the match to TRBD1 covers 10 bases. With 3 bases clipped from V and 6 bases from J, the junction kept 5 bases outside the gene matches. This CDR3 is 15 amino acids long. CDR1 is MNHNS, CDR2 SASEGT, per germline. The CDR3 nucleotides read TGTGCCAGCAGTGAGACAGGGGGCGAGGGAAACATTCAGTACTTC. It yields the protein CASSETGGEGNIQYF.

This clonotype was seen at least ten times. The V call is TRBV3-1, the J call TRBJ1-2; D possibly corresponds to TRBD1 (5 bases). Germline CDR1 is LGHDT and CDR2 is YNNKEL (reference sequence). This CDR3 contains 15 residues. Between the trimmed V and J ends, which lost 4 bases and 4 bases, there was a span of 16 bases. The CDR3 region is CASSPGTPDFYGYTF. The DNA for the CDR3 is TGTGCCAGCAGCCCCGGGACGCCGGACTTCTATGGCTACACCTTC.

This clonotype was counted ten times or more. V and J are TRBV9 and TRBJ1-1, with 10 bases that match TRBD1. The junction had 11 bases not matched to a gene; V was cut back by 4 bases and J by 5 bases. There are 16 residues in the CDR3. Germline lookup yields CDR1 SGDLS and CDR2 YYNGEE. Here the CDR3 reads CASSTGTGAQGTEAFF. In nucleotides, the CDR3 is TGTGCCAGCAGCACCGGGACAGGGGCTCAGGGTACTGAAGCTTTCTTT.

V is TRBV5-1 and J is TRBJ2-5; no definite D call. V lost 4 bases and J lost 5, with 6 bases in between. The CDR3 is 11 residues long. Germline CDR1 is SGHRS and CDR2 is YFSETQ. Here the CDR3 reads CASSGSETQYF. CDR3 DNA sequence: TGCGCCAGCAGCGGTAGTGAGACCCAGTACTTC.

As regards this clonotype: Since a much larger clone is just one base distant, this may be a read error. The genes are TRBV5-1 and TRBJ1-1; D may be TRBD1 (5 bases). This CDR3 is built from 15 residues. Germline CDR1 reads SGHRS; CDR2 reads YFSETQ. Trimming shortened V by 1 base and J by 2 bases, and 12 bases separated the two germline ends. The chain's CDR3 is CASSLKDRANTEAFF. The CDR3 bases are TGCGCCAGCAGCTTGAAAGACAGAGCAAACACTGAAGCTTTCTTT.

This clonotype was seen at least ten times. The chain couples TRBV2 to TRBJ1-2; 12 bases align to TRBD1. Germline V gene lookup returns CDR1 SNHLY and CDR2 FYNNEI. J lost 2 bases, V lost 3 bases, and 1 base had no gene match. The CDR3 extends over 15 amino acids. The CDR3 region has the DNA TGTGCCAGCAGTGAGGGGACAGGGGGCAACTATGGCTACACCTTC. Its protein product is CASSEGTGGNYGYTF.

This clonotype was detected ten times or more. This chain joins TRBV6-1 and TRBJ1-5; D ambiguous. The V gene lost 5 bases and the J gene lost 6 bases, with 8 bases spanning the gap. The CDR3 totals 12 residues. Germline CDR1 is MNHNS and CDR2 is SASEGT. The CDR3 loop reads CASSPTGQPQHF. DNA for the CDR3: TGTGCCAGCAGTCCAACGGGTCAGCCCCAGCATTTT.

This clonotype has at least ten counts. The rearrangement links TRBV3-1 to TRBJ1-3; possibly TRBD1 for D (6 bases). This CDR3 is built from 19 residues. Deletions cut 0 bases from V and 0 bases from J, with 18 bases between. CDR1 LGHDT and CDR2 YNNKEL come from the germline V gene (reference sequence). CDR3 sequence (DNA): TGTGCCAGCAGCCAAGACGTACGGGACAATATATACTCTGGAAACACCATATATTTT. It translates to CASSQDVRDNIYSGNTIYF.

The table lists this clonotype with a few counts. The J gene is TRBJ1-5, the V gene TRBV19, with TRBD1 matching 7 bases. CDR1 is LNHDA, CDR2 SQIVND, per germline (reference sequence). The CDR3 runs to 15 residues. V lost 7 bases to trimming and J lost 2 bases; unmatched junction nucleotides: 8. CDR3 sequence: CASTKQGIGNQPQHF. CDR3 bases: TGTGCCAGTACCAAACAGGGGATTGGCAATCAGCCCCAGCATTTT.

This clonotype was seen repeatedly, ten times or more. V is TRBV5-1 and J is TRBJ2-3; TRBD1 agrees at 9 bases. J gave up 1 base and V 4 bases, and 7 bases lay outside the gene matches. CDR3 length: 16 residues. Germline V gene sequence: CDR1 SGHRS, CDR2 YFSETQ. The CDR3 region is CASSERTGAGTDTQYF. Written as DNA, the CDR3 is TGCGCCAGCAGCGAGCGGACAGGGGCCGGCACAGATACGCAGTATTTT.

In this sample, this clonotype turned up a few times. This chain connects TRBV6-1 to TRBJ2-2; TRBD2 aligns across 10 bases. Germline CDR1 MNHNS, CDR2 SASEGT. The CDR3 totals 17 residues. The ends lost 7 bases at V and 6 bases at J; junction bases unmatched: 14. The CDR3 is CASTPERGGRRSGELFF. The CDR3 nucleotides are TGTGCCAGCACCCCCGAGCGGGGGGGCCGGAGGTCCGGGGAGCTGTTTTTT.

The genes are TRBV20-1 and TRBJ2-3; 8 bases map to TRBD1. The V and J ends lost 5 bases and 6 bases, in that order; junction bases with no gene match: 13. CDR1 is DFQATT and CDR2 is SNEGSKA in the germline V gene (reference sequence). The length of the CDR3 is 15 residues. The CDR3 nucleotides read TGCAGTGCTCAGACAGGGGCCTTCGGTTTGGATACGCAGTATTTT. It specifies CSAQTGAFGLDTQYF.

There are many counts of this clonotype. V and J are TRBV5-1 and TRBJ1-1; unclear D gene. Trimming removed 4 bases from V and 5 bases from J, with 18 bases in between. The CDR3 is 15 residues long. Germline CDR1 reads SGHRS; CDR2 reads YFSETQ. CDR3 coding DNA: TGCGCCAGCAGCATCCGACCCCCGGGAGAGACTGAAGCTTTCTTT. Its protein is CASSIRPPGETEAFF. Full variable domain (rest looked up from reference TRBV5-1 and TRBJ1-1): KAGVTQTPRYLIKTRGQQVTLSCSPISGHRSVSWYQQTPGQGLQFLFEYFSETQRNKGNFPGRFSGRQFSNSRSEMNVSTLELGDSALYLCASSIRPPGETEAFFGQGTRLTVV.

The chain links TRBV7-9 to TRBJ1-4, with D unresolved. Germline CDR1 is SEHNR and CDR2 is FQNEAQ (reference sequence). This CDR3 region has 13 residues. The V end lost 8 bases, the J end lost 8 bases, and 15 bases lay between the germline ends. Here the CDR3 DNA reads TGTGCCAGCGATATGGTTGTCGGAGAAAAACTGTTTTTT. It yields the protein CASDMVVGEKLFF.

This clonotype was recorded at least ten times. The chain combines TRBV9 with TRBJ1-1, with 9 bases fitting TRBD1. V trimming: 4 bases; J trimming: 0 bases; junction bases outside the gene matches: 10. Germline assignment: CDR1 SGDLS and CDR2 YYNGEE. The CDR3 has 17 amino acids. CDR3 bases: TGTGCCAGCAGCAAGTACAGGGGGCGAAGTATGAACACTGAAGCTTTCTTT. Protein: CASSKYRGRSMNTEAFF.

For this clonotype: This may stem from a read error, because a much larger clone lies one nucleotide away. The V and J genes are TRBV20-1 and TRBJ1-1; 7 bases agree with TRBD1. Trimming took 6 bases from V and 8 from J; bases not matched to a gene: 9. CDR3 length equals 12 residues. Germline-derived CDR1 and CDR2 are DFQATT and SNEGSKA (reference sequence). CDR3 in DNA: TGCAGTGCAACCGACAGGGATGAGGAAGCTTTCTTT. Amino acid sequence: CSATDRDEEAFF.